Listed here are 24 T cell receptor beta chains from one sample, sequenced in a study of molecular identifiers for immune sequencing clone quantification. TCRdb called the PCR reads again in MiXCR, with one record for every CDR3 protein. Altogether about half a million distinct CDR3 sequences are present, 25% being singletons, with the ten largest covering approximately 0.76%. Sequenced input: naive CD8+ T cells from blood, with Jurkat cell RNA spiked in. Subset of the sample: FACS-sorted CD8+CD4-CCR7+CD45RA+ naive T cells. The origin of the receptors is a human donor in good health. Some libraries in this study had Jurkat cell RNA spiked in.

CDR3: CASSLGQGAWDSGAFF. The CDR3 DNA sequence: TGTGCCAGCAGCCTAGGACAGGGGGCTTGGGACTCTGGAGCTTTCTTT. The rearrangement joins TRBV9 to TRBJ1-1; TRBD1 matches 11 bases. Per germline, CDR1 SGDLS and CDR2 YYNGEE. Trimming took 4 bases from V and 10 from J; bases not matched to a gene: 15. This CDR3 region has 16 residues.

This clonotype was counted between two and nine times. DNA of the CDR3: TGTGCCAGCAGTGTATTCGGACAGACCGGGGAGCTGTTTTTT. This sequence encodes CASSVFGQTGELFF. The chain employs TRBV6-6 and TRBJ2-2; D is perhaps TRBD1 (6 bases). Germline CDR1 and CDR2: MNHNY and SVGAGI (reference sequence). CDR3 length: 14 amino acids. V dropped 5 bases and J dropped 5 bases, with 12 bases sitting between them.

This clonotype was seen only a few times. The chain uses TRBV20-1 and TRBJ1-2, with D possibly being TRBD1 (5 bases). The V end was cut by 6 bases, the J end by 0 bases, with 11 bases between. Germline V gene data show CDR1 as DFQATT and CDR2 as SNEGSKA (reference sequence). The CDR3 is 13 residues long. Here the CDR3 reads CSARQQANYGYTF. The DNA for the CDR3 is TGCAGTGCCAGACAACAGGCTAACTATGGCTACACCTTC.

V and J are TRBV6-2 or TRBV6-3 and TRBJ2-7; maybe TRBD1 (6 bases). The germline V and J ends were trimmed by 5 bases and 3 bases, with 17 bases remaining between them. The CDR3 extends over 15 amino acids. Germline loops: CDR1 MNHEY, CDR2 SVGEGT. The CDR3 DNA reads TGTGCCAGCAGTAAATCCGAGACCAGGGGCTACGAGCAGTACTTC. Residues: CASSKSETRGYEQYF.

This clonotype was seen at least ten times. The chain recombines TRBV11-2 with TRBJ2-5; D may be TRBD1 or TRBD2 (5 bases each). The length of the CDR3 is 14 residues. Germline V gene lookup returns CDR1 SGHAT and CDR2 FQNNGV. With 8 bases removed from V and 3 bases from J, the gap between germline ends came to 16 bases. The CDR3 DNA reads TGTGCCAGCCTTCCCGAGGGGTTCGAAGAGACCCAGTACTTC. Translating it yields CASLPEGFEETQYF. Based on the CDR3 plus reference TRBV11-2 and TRBJ2-5, the full variable domain is EAGVAQSPRYKIIEKRQSVAFWCNPISGHATLYWYQQILGQGPKLLIQFQNNGVVDDSQLPKDRFSAERLKGVDSTLKIQPAKLEDSAVYLCASLPEGFEETQYFGPGTRLLVL.

Points on this clonotype: A read error may be the cause here, since a much bigger clone is one base away. The chain links TRBV5-1 to TRBJ2-7, with 8 bases lining up with TRBD1. The trim removed 0 bases at V and 6 bases at J, leaving 8 bases unmatched. The CDR3 totals 15 residues. CDR1 is SGHRS and CDR2 is YFSETQ in the germline V gene. CDR3 DNA: TGCGCCAGCAGCTTGGATACACAGGGGGTGTCCGAGCAGTACTTC. Translating it yields CASSLDTQGVSEQYF.

This clonotype was recorded once. A much larger clonotype is one base distant, so this may be a read error. J is TRBJ2-3 and V is TRBV5-6, with 8 nucleotides matching TRBD2. Germline V gene data show CDR1 as SGHDT and CDR2 as YYEEEE. The V segment lost 0 bases and the J segment 6 bases; nucleotides outside the gene matches: 9. This CDR3 comprises 16 residues. The CDR3 here is CASSLEVPGLDDTQYF. The CDR3 DNA is TGTGCCAGCAGCTTGGAAGTACCGGGACTAGATGATACGCAGTATTTT.

This clonotype appeared many times. CDR3 sequence: CASSTGRGGISSYNEQFF. CDR3 in DNA: TGCGCCAGCAGCACCGGCAGAGGGGGAATTAGCTCCTACAATGAGCAGTTCTTC. V gene TRBV5-1 combines with J gene TRBJ2-1; D perhaps matches TRBD1 (6 bases). This CDR3 spans 18 amino acids. Germline V lookup: CDR1 SGHRS, CDR2 YFSETQ. V shed 4 bases and J shed 0 bases, with 20 bases lying between them.

As regards this clonotype: The junction departs from the called germline gene at one end, perhaps through a read error. V gene TRBV30 combines with J gene TRBJ2-2; D may be TRBD2 (5 bases). This CDR3 has 14 amino acids. The germline CDR1 and CDR2 sequences are GTSNPN and SVGIG (reference sequence). The CDR3 DNA sequence: TGTGCCTGGAATAGTGAAGCGAACACCGGGGAGCTGTCTTTT. Protein product: CAWNSEANTGELSF. Variable domain in full (rest from reference TRBV30 and TRBJ2-2): SQTIHQWPATLVQPVGSPLSLECTVEGTSNPNLYWYRQAAGRGLQLLFYSVGIGQISSEVPQNLSASRPQDRQFILSSKKLLLSDSGFYLCAWNSEANTGELSFGEGSRLTVL.

This clonotype came up many times. The chain carries TRBV30 and TRBJ2-7; D is undetermined. The CDR3 has 14 amino acids. V was cut by 0 bases and J by 3 bases, with 12 bases left in between. Germline V gives CDR1 GTSNPN, CDR2 SVGIG (reference sequence). DNA of the CDR3: TGTGCCTGGAGTGTACCTGCTACGAGCTACGAGCAGTACTTC. The encoded protein is CAWSVPATSYEQYF.

The V call is TRBV12-3 or TRBV12-4, the J call TRBJ2-7, with D tentatively TRBD1 or TRBD2 (6 bases each). V was trimmed by 6 bases and J by 4 bases, leaving 16 bases between them. This CDR3 has 14 residues. In DNA, the CDR3 is TGTGCCAGCAGCCAGGCAGGGGACTGGTACGAGCAGTACTTC. It codes for CASSQAGDWYEQYF.

The table lists this clonotype with many counts. This chain joins TRBV20-1 and TRBJ2-7; perhaps TRBD2 as D (6 bases). V was cut by 5 bases and J by 1 base, with 12 bases left in between. The germline gives CDR1 DFQATT, CDR2 SNEGSKA (reference sequence). The CDR3 loop spans 13 amino acids. CDR3 nucleotide sequence: TGCAGTGCTCCCGTCGGGGGATCCTACGAGCAGTACTTC. Amino acid sequence: CSAPVGGSYEQYF.

J is TRBJ2-3 and V is TRBV7-9; 11 nucleotides line up with TRBD1. Germline loops: CDR1 SEHNR, CDR2 FQNEAQ (reference sequence). The CDR3 runs 17 residues. The junction had 8 bases not matched to a gene; V was cut back by 1 base and J by 5 bases. The CDR3 nucleotides are TGTGCCAGCAGCTTAGGGGGACAGGGGGTCGACGGAGATACGCAGTATTTT. Translation: CASSLGGQGVDGDTQYF.

CDR3 loop: CASSLTGGGSYNEQFF. The CDR3 DNA is TGTGCCAGCAGCTTAACGGGGGGAGGCTCCTACAATGAGCAGTTCTTC. This chain uses TRBV7-3 with TRBJ2-1, with D tentatively TRBD2 (6 bases). V gave up 0 bases and J gave up 0 bases, with 9 bases separating them. Germline V lookup: CDR1 SGHTA, CDR2 FQGTGA. The CDR3 has 16 residues.

This chain links TRBV7-9 with TRBJ2-7; 9 positions match TRBD1. With V trimmed by 5 bases and J by 4 bases, 9 bases remained unmatched. The CDR3 is made up of 15 amino acids. The germline V gene has CDR1 SEHNR and CDR2 FQNEAQ (reference sequence). The CDR3 region has the DNA TGTGCCAGCAGCCTGGGGGTACAGGGGGCGTACGAGCAGTACTTC. The encoded protein is CASSLGVQGAYEQYF. The full variable domain, in which reference TRBV7-9 and TRBJ2-7 provide the parts outside the CDR3, is DTGVSQNPRHKITKRGQNVTFRCDPISEHNRLYWYRQTLGQGPEFLTYFQNEAQLEKSRLLSDRFSAERPKGSFSTLEIQRTEQGDSAMYLCASSLGVQGAYEQYFGPGTRLTVT.

This clonotype was detected only a few times. The chain carries TRBV7-9 and TRBJ2-1; 7 bases are shared with TRBD2. The CDR3 spans 12 residues. The V gene end was trimmed by 4 bases and the J gene end by 10 bases; junction bases not matched to a gene: 4. The germline V gene has CDR1 SEHNR and CDR2 FQNEAQ (reference sequence). The CDR3 DNA follows: TGTGCCAGCAGCTCGGAGCGGGGAGAGCAGTTCTTC. Translated, it gives CASSSERGEQFF.

This clonotype turned up a few times. The CDR3, as DNA: TGTGCCAGTAGTATAGAAGCGGACAGACCTACCTACGAGCAGTACTTC. Its protein is CASSIEADRPTYEQYF. This sequence joins TRBV19 and TRBJ2-7; D may be TRBD1 (6 bases). CDR3 size: 16 residues. The germline CDR1 and CDR2 sequences are LNHDA and SQIVND (reference sequence). V lost 0 bases and J 2 bases, leaving 14 bases between the germline ends.

This clonotype was observed many times. The CDR3 protein is CASSPSPDSLEQYF. For the CDR3, the DNA is TGTGCCAGCAGCCCAAGCCCCGACAGTCTTGAGCAGTACTTC. V is TRBV27 and J is TRBJ2-7, with a possible D match to TRBD1 (5 bases). The ends were cut back, 6 bases at V and 7 bases at J, with 19 bases in the middle. The CDR3 spans 14 residues. CDR1 MNHEY and CDR2 SMNVEV come from the germline V gene (reference sequence).

Comment on this clonotype: Mismatch with germline at one junction end may stem from a read error. The chain couples TRBV7-9 to TRBJ2-5, with 9 bases that match TRBD2. This CDR3 spans 18 amino acids. Germline assignment: CDR1 SEHNR and CDR2 FQNEAQ (reference sequence). For the CDR3, the DNA is TGTGTCAGCAGATCCCAGAACCGGGCTAGCGGGGAACAAGAGACCCAGTACTTC. This gives the protein CVSRSQNRASGEQETQYF.

This clonotype was detected only a few times. This chain connects TRBV4-1 to TRBJ1-6, with TRBD1 as a possible D gene (6 bases). Trimming took off 1 base at V and 9 bases at J, with 13 bases between the two ends. This CDR3 spans 15 amino acids. Germline assignment: CDR1 MGHRA and CDR2 YSYEKL. CDR3 protein: CASSQVQGSSSPLHF. DNA of the CDR3: TGCGCCAGCAGCCAAGTACAGGGCTCCAGTTCACCCCTCCACTTT.

This clonotype was counted only a few times. The chain couples TRBV12-3 or TRBV12-4 to TRBJ1-5; D gene unclear. The CDR3 sequence is 15 residues long. The V end lost 4 bases, the J end lost 0 bases, and 10 bases lay between the germline ends. CDR3 nucleotides: TGTGCCAGCAGTTACAGCGATTTTAGCAATCAGCCCCAGCATTTT. It is translated as CASSYSDFSNQPQHF.

This clonotype was detected a few times. The chain has TRBV14 and TRBJ1-2; unclear D gene. There are 15 residues in the CDR3. Trimming shortened V by 1 base and J by 3 bases, and 12 bases separated the two germline ends. Germline V CDR1 and CDR2: SGHDN, FVKESK. Here the CDR3 reads CASSQGSVEYYGYTF. CDR3 coding DNA: TGTGCCAGCAGCCAAGGTTCGGTGGAATACTATGGCTACACCTTC.

Concerning this clonotype: The germline gene is not matched at one end of the junction; a read error may be the cause. The chain recombines TRBV9 with TRBJ2-3; tentatively, D is TRBD1 (5 bases). The CDR3 consists of 14 residues. Germline loops: CDR1 SGDLS, CDR2 YYNGEE. CDR3 residues: CASSPDRNTATQYF. The CDR3 bases are TGTGCCAGCAGCCCTGACAGAAACACAGCTACGCAGTATTTT.

Remarks on this clonotype: Possible read error: a much larger clone is one base away. This chain uses TRBV7-2 with TRBJ1-1, with D perhaps matching TRBD1 (5 bases). The length of the CDR3 is 14 residues. The V and J ends lost 5 bases and 5 bases respectively, with 15 bases between them. CDR1 is SGHTA, CDR2 FQGNSA, per germline. In DNA form, the CDR3 reads TGTGCCAGCAGCGTAGGGACCTCATATACTGAAGCTTTCTTT. Its protein product is CASSVGTSYTEAFF.